This is a list of T cell receptor beta chains from one sample in a study of vaccination effects on CD4 cells after COVID-19. The antigens these receptors bind are not known. The protocol was immunoSEQ multiplex PCR, while the TCRdb copy is restricted to in-frame clones and leaves out a portion. Of around 70,000 clones in the sample, 60% to 80% are singletons; the top ten hold over 2%. The sequencing here drew on CD4+ T cells from PBMCs cultured without peptide, taken before COVID-19 vaccination. These TCRs come from a human donor who received a COVID-19 vaccine. The CDR3 runs from the conserved cysteine through the conserved F or W. D genes are given only for firm matches. Only some rows state a clone size, as once, few, many or a class for expanded clones.

j_gene,d_gene,v_gene,abundance,CDR3nt,CDR3aa
TRBJ1-1,.,TRBV5-4,few,TGTGCCAGCAGCTTGGCAGGTACCACTGAAGCTTTCTTT,CASSLAGTTEAFF
TRBJ1-5,.,TRBV28,.,TGTGCCAGCAGTCCCCACGGGCAGAGCAATCAGCCCCAGCATTTT,CASSPHGQSNQPQHF
TRBJ1-3,.,TRBV10-3,.,TGTGCCATCAGTGCCTTATCTGGAAACACCATATATTTT,CAISALSGNTIYF
TRBJ1-2,TRBD1,TRBV3-1/TRBV3-2,once,TGTGCCAGCAGCCCTCGGGAAAAGGGGGCTAATGGCTACACCTTC,CASSPREKGANGYTF
TRBJ2-2,TRBD2,TRBV2,.,TGTGCCAGCCTTGGGACTAGGGGCAACGGGGAGCTGTTTTTT,CASLGTRGNGELFF
TRBJ2-5,TRBD1,TRBV19,.,TGTGCCAGTAGAGGACAGGGCCAAGAGACCCAGTACTTC,CASRGQGQETQYF
TRBJ2-5,TRBD1,TRBV25-1,.,TGTGCCAGCAGTGCAGGGGGTCTTCAAGAGACCCAGTACTTC,CASSAGGLQETQYF
TRBJ2-1,TRBD1,TRBV20-1,.,TGCAGTGCTAGTACCCCGGGACAGGGGCCCAATGAGCAGTTCTTC,CSASTPGQGPNEQFF
TRBJ1-1,.,TRBV6-5,few,TGTGCCAGCAGAGATAAGGGGCATAAGAACACTGAAGCTTTCTTT,CASRDKGHKNTEAFF
TRBJ1-5,.,TRBV11-2,.,TGTGCCAGCAGCGCGGCAGGACAACCTAATCAGCCCCAGCATTTT,CASSAAGQPNQPQHF
TRBJ2-1,.,TRBV5-5,once,TGTGCCAGCAGCACCTTCGGGACTCCCTCCTACAATGAGCAGTTCTTC,CASSTFGTPSYNEQFF
TRBJ1-1,.,TRBV7-9,.,TGTGCCAGCAGCTATAACCGGGGTAGCGCTGAAGCTTTCTTT,CASSYNRGSAEAFF
TRBJ2-5,TRBD1,TRBV7-9,.,TGTGCCAGCAGCCCGACGACAGGGGGCGCGGAGACCCAGTACTTC,CASSPTTGGAETQYF
TRBJ1-1,.,TRBV9,.,TGTGCCAGCAGCGTAGTGGAAAGGGTACAAACTGAAGCTTTCTTT,CASSVVERVQTEAFF
TRBJ1-5,.,TRBV3-1/TRBV3-2,.,TGTGCCAGCAGCAGAGGAGGAAACAATCAGCCCCAGCATTTT,CASSRGGNNQPQHF
TRBJ2-2,TRBD1,TRBV5-1,.,TGCGCCAGCAGCTTAGGGACAGGGAACACCGGGGAGCTGTTTTTT,CASSLGTGNTGELFF
TRBJ1-2,.,TRBV18,.,TGTGCCAGCTCGCCCGGGACCGCCGGAGACTATGGCTACACCTTC,CASSPGTAGDYGYTF
TRBJ1-4,.,TRBV7-9,.,TGTGCCAGCAGTCCGGGGAGGGCCATTGCAACTAATGAAAAACTGTTTTTT,CASSPGRAIATNEKLFF
TRBJ2-6,.,TRBV29-1,.,TGCAGCGTCAGACTGTCCTCTGGGGCCAACGTCCTGACTTTC,CSVRLSSGANVLTF
TRBJ2-3,TRBD1,TRBV18,.,TGTGCCAGCTCGCCCGACAGGGGTAATACGCAGTATTTT,CASSPDRGNTQYF
TRBJ2-2,.,TRBV7-2,.,TGTGCCAGCAGCTTAAGTACAGGGACCACCGGGGAGCTGTTTTTT,CASSLSTGTTGELFF
TRBJ1-5,TRBD1,TRBV27,.,TGTGCCAGCAGGGCGGGGGACAGAGGCAATCAGCCCCAGCATTTT,CASRAGDRGNQPQHF
TRBJ2-2,.,TRBV6-2/TRBV6-3,.,TGTGCCAGCAGTTACTTCTTCGGGGGATCGAACACCGGGGAGCTGTTTTTT,CASSYFFGGSNTGELFF
TRBJ1-2,.,TRBV4-1,few,TGCGCCAGCAGCCAGATTTTTCGTCGTGGCTACACCTTC,CASSQIFRRGYTF
TRBJ1-2,.,TRBV6-6,.,TGTGCCAGCAGCTCCCAAAATAACTATGGCTACACCTTC,CASSSQNNYGYTF
TRBJ1-5,.,TRBV6-5,few,TGTGCCAGCGTGGTAGGGCAGGGACCAGTCCAGCCCCAGCATTTT,CASVVGQGPVQPQHF
TRBJ2-5,TRBD1,TRBV6-5,.,TGTGCCAGCAGGTCAATACAGGGGTTTTGGGAGACCCAGTACTTC,CASRSIQGFWETQYF
TRBJ2-3,.,TRBV5-1,.,TGCGCCAGCAGCACGGACTTTACCCGCACAGATACGCAGTATTTT,CASSTDFTRTDTQYF
TRBJ2-3,.,TRBV19,.,TGTGCCAGTAGTACCCCTAGCATTCGCACAGATACGCAGTATTTT,CASSTPSIRTDTQYF
TRBJ1-4,.,TRBV5-1,.,TGCGCCAGCAGCTCGGATGGAATGTGGGGCGGAGGGATTGAAAAACTGTTTTTT,CASSSDGMWGGGIEKLFF
TRBJ1-4,TRBD1,TRBV19,once,TGTGCCAGTAGTCTCGGACAGGGTGAAAAACTGTTTTTT,CASSLGQGEKLFF
TRBJ2-5,TRBD1,TRBV24-1,.,TGTGCCACCTCCAAGGGACAGGGGGCTCGAGAGACCCAGTACTTC,CATSKGQGARETQYF
TRBJ1-4,TRBD1,TRBV6-5,.,TGTGCCAGCAGCCGCACGGGACAGGTTAATGAAAAACTGTTTTTT,CASSRTGQVNEKLFF
TRBJ2-3,.,TRBV6-4,.,TGTGCCAGCAGTGACCTCCCGACTAGCACAGATACGCAGTATTTT,CASSDLPTSTDTQYF
TRBJ1-1,TRBD1,TRBV28,.,TGTGCCAGCAGCCCCCCCGGGGACAGGGTGACTGAAGCTTTCTTT,CASSPPGDRVTEAFF
TRBJ2-5,TRBD2,TRBV7-3,once,TGTGCCAGCAGCTTAGCGGGGGGGCCTGGAGAGACCCAGTACTTC,CASSLAGGPGETQYF
TRBJ2-5,.,TRBV7-2,.,TGTGCCAGCAGCTTAGCACCGGCCCGAGAGACCCAGTACTTC,CASSLAPARETQYF
TRBJ1-1,.,TRBV18,.,TGTGCCAGCTCACCACCGGCGGCCGGGGAGACTGAAGCTTTCTTT,CASSPPAAGETEAFF
TRBJ2-5,.,TRBV5-6,.,TGTGCCAGCAGCCAAGACTTACAAGAGACCCAGTACTTC,CASSQDLQETQYF
TRBJ1-5,.,TRBV7-2,once,TGTGCCAGCAGCTTAACTCGGGGCAATCAGCCCCAGCATTTT,CASSLTRGNQPQHF
TRBJ2-1,.,TRBV15,once,TGTGCCACCAGCAGAGCCACTTACTATTCCTACAATGAGCAGTTCTTC,CATSRATYYSYNEQFF
TRBJ2-1,.,TRBV30,.,TGTGCCTGGAGCCGAAACAGTGGGGGGCCCTATGAGCAGTTCTTC,CAWSRNSGGPYEQFF
TRBJ2-3,.,TRBV5-1,.,TGCGCCAGCAGCGGAGGGGCCAAACTATCCACAGATACGCAGTATTTT,CASSGGAKLSTDTQYF
TRBJ1-2,TRBD1,TRBV28,.,TGTGCCAGCATCGGCGCAGGGGGCCGGTTTGGCTACACCTTC,CASIGAGGRFGYTF
TRBJ2-2,.,TRBV4-1,.,TGCGCCAGCAGCCAAGAGCTTGATGGCTACACCGGGGAGCTGTTTTTT,CASSQELDGYTGELFF
TRBJ1-2,TRBD1,TRBV19,.,TGTGCCAGTAGAACGCTCGGGACAGGACCAGGCTACACCTTC,CASRTLGTGPGYTF